This passage covers 9 T cell receptor beta chains from one sample sequenced in a study of identical twins (dated by TCRdb to 2015 to 2016). Library generation was performed with 5' RACE. The sample was run on an Illumina HiSeq 2000. TCRdb cleaned the public reads at Q25 with fastp, built clones with MiXCR and kept in-frame beta chains. One record per CDR3 amino acid sequence lists the most common genes and DNA. This sample comprises 450,000 or so distinct CDR3 sequences, more than 13% of them detected only once. Of the sample, about 1% falls within the top ten clones. This sample was shared with a second study, whose subject was yellow fever vaccine responses in identical twins.

Sequencing used CD4+ T cells sorted from blood. The receptor set was obtained from a woman aged 18-29 years in good health.

This clonotype was counted only a few times. The rearrangement uses TRBV5-1 and TRBJ2-6, with 7 bases that match TRBD1. The CDR3 is 18 residues long. The ends lost 4 bases at V and 0 bases at J; junction bases unmatched: 10. Germline CDR1 reads SGHRS; CDR2 reads YFSETQ. The CDR3 sequence is CASSRPGQTSSGANVLTF. CDR3 nucleotide sequence: TGCGCCAGCAGCAGACCGGGACAGACTTCCTCTGGGGCCAACGTCCTGACTTTC.

V and J are TRBV27 and TRBJ2-5; TRBD1 matches 10 bases. The germline V gene encodes CDR1 MNHEY and CDR2 SMNVEV (reference sequence). There are 14 residues in the CDR3. J gave up 1 base and V 7 bases, and 3 bases lay outside the gene matches. The CDR3 nucleotides read TGTGCCAGCACCCGGACAGGGGGCCAAGAGACCCAGTACTTC. This gives the protein CASTRTGGQETQYF.

V is TRBV5-1 and J is TRBJ2-3; D tentatively fits TRBD1 or TRBD2 (5 bases each). Germline lookup yields CDR1 SGHRS and CDR2 YFSETQ. Trimming took 2 bases from V and 1 from J, leaving 11 bases between them. The CDR3 spans 15 residues. In DNA, the CDR3 is TGCGCCAGCAGCTTTCGAGGGGACGGCACAGATACGCAGTATTTT. Protein sequence: CASSFRGDGTDTQYF.

This clonotype was observed a handful of times. The chain carries TRBV28 and TRBJ2-5; TRBD1 aligns across 11 bases. The CDR3 consists of 18 residues. The V segment lost 1 base and the J segment 11 bases; nucleotides outside the gene matches: 18. CDR1 MDHEN and CDR2 SYDVKM come from the germline V gene. CDR3 residues: CASSLYRGTGGRSLNQYF. CDR3 bases: TGTGCCAGCAGTTTATATAGGGGGACAGGGGGTCGTAGCCTGAATCAGTACTTC.

This sequence joins TRBV2 and TRBJ1-1; no clear D gene. V lost 3 bases to trimming and J lost 8 bases, with 7 bases between them. CDR3 length: 11 residues. Looked up from germline, CDR1 is SNHLY and CDR2 is FYNNEI. The CDR3 nucleotides read TGTGCCAGCAGTGACTTAGCCGAAGCTTTCTTT. Translating gives CASSDLAEAFF.

This clonotype was counted many times. The chain is built from TRBV20-1 and TRBJ2-7; no reliable D call. The germline gives CDR1 DFQATT, CDR2 SNEGSKA (reference sequence). The CDR3 runs 12 residues. The V end lost 3 bases, the J end lost 4 bases, and 10 bases lay between the germline ends. DNA for the CDR3: TGCAGTGCTAGGCCCAGCGCGTACGAGCAGTACTTC. Translation: CSARPSAYEQYF.

Here the CDR3 DNA reads TGTGCCAGCAGCAGGGACAGGGGATCCTCTGGGGCCAACGTCCTGACTTTC. Translation gives CASSRDRGSSGANVLTF. The chain joins TRBV7-9 to TRBJ2-6; 10 bases agree with TRBD1. Germline V gene data show CDR1 as SEHNR and CDR2 as FQNEAQ (reference sequence). After removal of 5 bases from V and 0 bases from J, the junction contained 4 bases not matched to a gene. The CDR3 covers 17 residues.

Ten or more counts support this clonotype. This chain connects TRBV27 to TRBJ2-3; D may be TRBD1 (6 bases). CDR3 size: 13 residues. V lost 3 bases to trimming and J lost 8 bases, with 12 bases between them. Germline loops: CDR1 MNHEY, CDR2 SMNVEV (reference sequence). The chain's CDR3 is CASSFRQVATQYF. CDR3 bases: TGTGCCAGCAGTTTCAGACAGGTTGCTACGCAGTATTTT.

This chain links TRBV6-2 or TRBV6-3 with TRBJ1-1, with 8 positions matching TRBD1. The CDR3 covers 18 residues. The germline V gene encodes CDR1 MNHEY and CDR2 SVGEGT. The J segment lost 4 bases and the V segment lost 2 bases, leaving 15 bases of the junction unmatched. This CDR3 reads CASSYLRGRQGKITEAFF. As DNA, the CDR3 is TGTGCCAGCAGTTACCTAAGGGGAAGACAGGGGAAAATCACTGAAGCTTTCTTT.